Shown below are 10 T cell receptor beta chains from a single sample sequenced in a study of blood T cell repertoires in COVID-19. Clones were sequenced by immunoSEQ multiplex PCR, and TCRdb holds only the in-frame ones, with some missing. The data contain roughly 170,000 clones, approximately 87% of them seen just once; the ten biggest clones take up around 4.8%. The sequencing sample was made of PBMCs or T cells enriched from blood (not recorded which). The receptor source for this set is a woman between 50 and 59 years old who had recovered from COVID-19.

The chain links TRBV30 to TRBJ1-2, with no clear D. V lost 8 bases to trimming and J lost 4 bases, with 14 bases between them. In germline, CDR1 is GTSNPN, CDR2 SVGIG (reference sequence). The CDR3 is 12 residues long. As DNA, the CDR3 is TGTGCCACACGCAGGACTCGCTATGGCTACACCTTC. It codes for CATRRTRYGYTF.

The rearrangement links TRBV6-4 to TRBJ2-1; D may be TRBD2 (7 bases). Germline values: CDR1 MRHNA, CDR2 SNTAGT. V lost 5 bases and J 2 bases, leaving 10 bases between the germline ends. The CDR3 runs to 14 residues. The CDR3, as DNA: TGTGCCAGCAGTAGGGGGGGTCCCTACAATGAGCAGTTCTTC. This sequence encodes CASSRGGPYNEQFF.

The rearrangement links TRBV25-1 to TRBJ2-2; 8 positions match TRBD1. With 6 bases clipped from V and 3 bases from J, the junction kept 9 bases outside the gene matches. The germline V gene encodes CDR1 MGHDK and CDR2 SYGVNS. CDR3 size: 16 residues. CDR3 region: CASSAKGQVYTGELFF. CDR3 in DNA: TGTGCCAGCAGCGCCAAGGGACAGGTATACACCGGGGAGCTGTTTTTT.

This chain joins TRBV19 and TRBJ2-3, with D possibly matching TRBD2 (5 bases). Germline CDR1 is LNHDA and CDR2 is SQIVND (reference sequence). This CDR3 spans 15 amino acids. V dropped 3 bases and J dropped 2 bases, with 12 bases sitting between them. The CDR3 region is CASSINRGVTDTQYF. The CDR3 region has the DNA TGTGCCAGTAGTATCAATCGGGGTGTCACAGATACGCAGTATTTT.

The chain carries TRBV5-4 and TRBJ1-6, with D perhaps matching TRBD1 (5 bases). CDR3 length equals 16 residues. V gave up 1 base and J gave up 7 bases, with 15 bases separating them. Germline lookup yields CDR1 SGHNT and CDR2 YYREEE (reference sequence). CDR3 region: CASSLSGRAENSPLHF. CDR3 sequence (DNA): TGTGCCAGCAGCTTGTCAGGCAGGGCTGAGAATTCACCCCTCCACTTT.

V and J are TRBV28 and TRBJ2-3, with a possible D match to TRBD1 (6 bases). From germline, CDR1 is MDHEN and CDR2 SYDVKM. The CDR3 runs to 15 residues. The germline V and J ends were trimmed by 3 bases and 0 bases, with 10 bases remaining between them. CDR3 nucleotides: TGTGCCAGCAGTTTTACGGGACAAAGCACAGATACGCAGTATTTT. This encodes CASSFTGQSTDTQYF.

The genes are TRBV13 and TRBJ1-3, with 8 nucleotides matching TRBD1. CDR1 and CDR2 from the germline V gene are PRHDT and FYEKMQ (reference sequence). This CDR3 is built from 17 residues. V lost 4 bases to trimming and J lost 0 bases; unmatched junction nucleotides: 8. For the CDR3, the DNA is TGTGCCAGCAGCTCCGGGACAGGTGTATTCTCTGGAAACACCATATATTTT. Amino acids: CASSSGTGVFSGNTIYF.

The CDR3 DNA reads as TGTGCCAGCTCACCAAGCTCAGGGACCTACGAGCAGTACGTC. Translation: CASSPSSGTYEQYV. The chain uses TRBV18 and TRBJ2-7, with D perhaps matching TRBD1 (5 bases). V lost 2 bases, J lost 2 bases, and 10 bases lay in between. This CDR3 region has 14 residues. The V gene's germline CDR1 is KGHSH and CDR2 LQKENI.

This CDR3 reads CASSFHGSRAQYF. The CDR3 DNA sequence: TGTGCCAGCAGTTTCCACGGCTCGAGGGCCCAGTACTTC. This chain links TRBV27 with TRBJ2-5, with TRBD2 as a possible D gene (5 bases). Germline CDR1 is MNHEY and CDR2 is SMNVEV (reference sequence). This CDR3 spans 13 amino acids. Trimming took 3 bases from V and 9 from J, leaving 14 bases between them.

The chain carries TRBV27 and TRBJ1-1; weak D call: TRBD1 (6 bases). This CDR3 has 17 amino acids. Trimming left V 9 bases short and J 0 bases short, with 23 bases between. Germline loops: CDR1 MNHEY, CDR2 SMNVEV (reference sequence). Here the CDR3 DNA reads TGTGCCAGTCAGAGGGGCCAGCGGGGGCTTATGAACACTGAAGCTTTCTTT. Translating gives CASQRGQRGLMNTEAFF.